The 30 T cell receptor beta chains listed next were all sequenced from one sample in a study of shared clonotypes between healthy human individuals. Assay used: immunoSEQ multiplex PCR; TCRdb lists only in-frame clones, some missing. The sample has 450,000 to 500,000 clones, around 73% seen once. Material: PBMCs. Receptor source: a woman in her thirties or forties in good health. Some clones in this sample may be carry-over from other donors' samples.

The chain is built from TRBV9 and TRBJ1-2; tentative D call: TRBD1 (6 bases). The CDR3 covers 13 residues. The V gene's germline CDR1 is SGDLS and CDR2 YYNGEE. V lost 0 bases and J 4 bases, leaving 7 bases between the germline ends. CDR3 protein: CASSVEGGYGYTF. In DNA form, the CDR3 reads TGTGCCAGCAGCGTAGAGGGGGGCTATGGCTACACCTTC.

The chain uses TRBV11-2 and TRBJ1-1, with 7 bases fitting TRBD1. Germline assignment: CDR1 SGHAT and CDR2 FQNNGV. The CDR3 sequence is 14 residues long. The V and J ends lost 3 bases and 0 bases, in that order; junction bases with no gene match: 1. DNA of the CDR3: TGTGCCAGCAGCTTGGGACAGATGAACACTGAAGCTTTCTTT. Translation: CASSLGQMNTEAFF.

The genes are TRBV30 and TRBJ1-2; D is unresolved. In germline, CDR1 is GTSNPN, CDR2 SVGIG (reference sequence). V dropped 4 bases and J dropped 7 bases, with 16 bases sitting between them. This CDR3 is 13 amino acids long. In DNA form, the CDR3 reads TGTGCCTGGATGTCCAGTATACTATTTGGCTACACCTTC. Amino acid sequence: CAWMSSILFGYTF.

The chain uses TRBV11-3 and TRBJ1-1; no reliable D call. The CDR3 is 14 residues long. In germline, CDR1 is SGHNT, CDR2 YENEEA. V was cut by 1 base and J by 0 bases, with 6 bases left in between. CDR3 DNA: TGTGCCAGCAGCTTAGGAGGGTTGAACACTGAAGCTTTCTTT. It encodes CASSLGGLNTEAFF.

The rearrangement joins TRBV29-1 to TRBJ2-3; D gene uncertain. The CDR3 is made up of 13 amino acids. Germline CDR1 is SQVTM and CDR2 is ANQGSEA. The ends were cut back, 7 bases at V and 4 bases at J, with 15 bases in the middle. CDR3 in amino acids: CSGGVFGADTQYF. The CDR3 DNA sequence: TGCAGCGGGGGTGTGTTCGGTGCAGATACGCAGTATTTT.

J is TRBJ2-3 and V is TRBV7-2; 14 bases align to TRBD2. CDR1 is SGHTA and CDR2 is FQGNSA in the germline V gene. V gave up 5 bases and J gave up 4 bases; unmatched junction bases: 5. The CDR3 covers 16 residues. CDR3 sequence reads: CASSPRLAGGPDTQYF. Written as DNA, the CDR3 is TGTGCCAGCAGCCCCCGACTAGCGGGAGGGCCAGATACGCAGTATTTT.

The rearrangement uses TRBV7-8 and TRBJ2-5; D gene ambiguous. The germline CDR1 and CDR2 sequences are SGHVS and FQNEAQ. V was trimmed by 5 bases and J by 4 bases, leaving 17 bases between them. The CDR3 runs 15 residues. CDR3 sequence: CASSPPYGGRETQYF. Written as DNA, the CDR3 is TGTGCCAGCAGCCCCCCCTATGGCGGAAGAGAGACCCAGTACTTC.

This clone was counted only a few times. The chain has TRBV18 and TRBJ1-1, with 7 bases matching TRBD1. The CDR3 consists of 13 residues. CDR1 and CDR2 (germline): KGHSH, LQKENI. After removal of 5 bases from V and 0 bases from J, the junction contained 0 bases not matched to a gene. The CDR3 DNA sequence: TGTGCCAGCTCAGGGACAGTGAACACTGAAGCTTTCTTT. The encoded protein is CASSGTVNTEAFF. The variable domain in full, completed from reference TRBV18 and TRBJ1-1, reads NAGVMQNPRHLVRRRGQEARLRCSPMKGHSHVYWYRQLPEEGLKFMVYLQKENIIDESGMPKERFSAEFPKEGPSILRIQQVVRGDSAAYFCASSGTVNTEAFFGQGTRLTVV.

The chain couples TRBV28 to TRBJ2-7; possibly TRBD2 for D (5 bases). Trimming left V 2 bases short and J 3 bases short, with 11 bases between. The germline V gene encodes CDR1 MDHEN and CDR2 SYDVKM. The CDR3 length is 14 residues. The CDR3 coding sequence is TGTGCCAGCAGTTTAAAAGGGAGACTCTACGAGCAGTACTTC. Amino acid sequence: CASSLKGRLYEQYF.

V usage is TRBV7-2 and J usage is TRBJ1-1; D uncertain. Trimming pared 3 bases from V and 6 bases from J, leaving 11 bases between. The germline V gene has CDR1 SGHTA and CDR2 FQGNSA. The CDR3 length is 13 residues. The CDR3 DNA reads TGTGCCAGCAGCTTGTCCCCGTCGGCTGAAGCTTTCTTT. This gives the protein CASSLSPSAEAFF. The variable domain in full, completed from reference TRBV7-2 and TRBJ1-1, reads GAGVSQSPSNKVTEKGKDVELRCDPISGHTALYWYRQSLGQGLEFLIYFQGNSAPDKSGLPSDRFSAERTGGSVSTLTIQRTQQEDSAVYLCASSLSPSAEAFFGQGTRLTVV.

Details on this clone: At one boundary the junction diverges from the germline segment, which might be a read error. The chain has TRBV7-3 and TRBJ2-1, with 13 bases that match TRBD2. The CDR3 extends over 16 amino acids. From germline, CDR1 is SGHTA and CDR2 FQGTGA. The CDR3 sequence: CASSPRLAGGYTEQFF. The CDR3 coding sequence is TGTGCCAGCAGCCCCAGACTAGCGGGAGGTTACACTGAGCAGTTCTTC.

This clone was found a few times. V usage is TRBV6-1 and J usage is TRBJ2-1, with D possibly matching TRBD2 (5 bases). The CDR3 has 15 residues. The V end was cut by 8 bases, the J end by 0 bases, with 14 bases between. CDR1 and CDR2 from the germline V gene are MNHNS and SASEGT. CDR3: CASGRPLLSYNEQFF. CDR3 DNA sequence: TGTGCCAGCGGGAGACCCCTACTCTCCTACAATGAGCAGTTCTTC.

About this clone: This sequence is one base from a far larger clone and is likely a read error. The conserved final phenylalanine or tryptophan is absent from the CDR3, which likely points to a read error. V and J are TRBV30 and TRBJ1-2; D call uncertain. This CDR3 contains 11 residues. Germline V gene lookup returns CDR1 GTSNPN and CDR2 SVGIG (reference sequence). The V end lost 2 bases, the J end lost 10 bases, and 11 bases lay between the germline ends. CDR3 sequence (DNA): TGTGCCTGGAGTTCTCCCGCGGACTACACCTAC. It translates to CAWSSPADYTY.

This sequence joins TRBV19 and TRBJ1-5; D may be TRBD1 (6 bases). This CDR3 has 18 amino acids. Per the germline V gene, CDR1 is LNHDA and CDR2 is SQIVND (reference sequence). The V gene lost 4 bases and the J gene lost 11 bases, with 30 bases spanning the gap. This chain's CDR3 is CASSTSVGGTPYALAQHF. DNA for the CDR3: TGTGCCAGTAGTACTAGCGTGGGGGGGACACCGTATGCTTTGGCCCAGCATTTT.

To note about this clone: This specimen includes other DNA sequences encoding the same CDR3. J is TRBJ2-7 and V is TRBV9; the D gene is possibly TRBD1 (5 bases). The CDR3 length is 14 residues. The V gene lost 2 bases and the J gene lost 2 bases, with 11 bases spanning the gap. CDR1 and CDR2 (germline): SGDLS, YYNGEE. The CDR3 here is CASSVGQGTYEQYF. The CDR3 DNA reads as TGTGCCAGCAGCGTGGGTCAGGGTACCTACGAGCAGTACTTC.

The chain joins TRBV5-4 to TRBJ1-5; 10 bases agree with TRBD1. Germline V gene sequence: CDR1 SGHNT, CDR2 YYREEE (reference sequence). This CDR3 is 13 amino acids long. Trimming removed 3 bases from V and 7 bases from J; junction bases left unmatched: 1. The CDR3 loop is CASSSDRGQPQHF. The CDR3 nucleotides are TGTGCCAGCAGCTCGGACAGGGGGCAGCCCCAGCATTTT. Full variable domain (missing parts from reference TRBV5-4 and TRBJ1-5): ETGVTQSPTHLIKTRGQQVTLRCSSQSGHNTVSWYQQALGQGPQFIFQYYREEENGRGNFPPRFSGLQFPNYSSELNVNALELDDSALYLCASSSDRGQPQHFGDGTRLSIL.

This clone has a handful of counts. The chain uses TRBV29-1 and TRBJ2-1; 9 bases align to TRBD2. The germline V gene has CDR1 SQVTM and CDR2 ANQGSEA. The CDR3 runs to 15 residues. V lost 7 bases, J lost 5 bases, and 12 bases stayed unmatched. The CDR3 here is CSALTRLAGNNEQFF. The CDR3 coding sequence is TGCAGCGCCCTGACCCGGCTAGCGGGGAACAATGAGCAGTTCTTC.

Concerning this clone: A read error may account for a junction end that differs from germline. This CDR3 is also generated by other DNA sequences in the sample. The CDR3 spells CASSLAVRTGGLGSYEQYF. The CDR3 DNA reads as TGTGCCAGCAGCTTAGCGGTGAGGACAGGGGGACTGGGGTCCTACGAACAGTACTTC. The gene calls are TRBV7-9 and TRBJ2-7; 10 bases are shared with TRBD1. The CDR3 contains 19 residues. Looked up from germline, CDR1 is SEHNR and CDR2 is FQNEAQ (reference sequence).

The CDR3 region is CATERRETEAFF. The DNA for the CDR3 is TGTGCCACCGAGAGAAGGGAAACTGAAGCTTTCTTT. The genes are TRBV28 and TRBJ1-1; D unclear. The CDR3 covers 12 residues. In germline, CDR1 is MDHEN, CDR2 SYDVKM. V was cut by 10 bases and J by 5 bases, with 14 bases left in between.

This CDR3 is CSARTQAGPDTQYF. The CDR3 region has the DNA TGCAGCGCCCGGACTCAAGCTGGACCAGATACGCAGTATTTT. The chain couples TRBV29-1 to TRBJ2-3; a weak D match, TRBD2 (5 bases). This CDR3 has 14 amino acids. V was clipped by 7 bases and J by 4 bases, with 18 bases between them. CDR1 and CDR2 from the germline V gene are SQVTM and ANQGSEA.

This clone has only one observation. Other nucleotide sequences in the sample specify the same CDR3. This sequence joins TRBV5-1 and TRBJ2-7, with unresolved D. Per the germline V gene, CDR1 is SGHRS and CDR2 is YFSETQ. The CDR3 spans 13 residues. V lost 0 bases to trimming and J lost 3 bases, with 7 bases between them. The CDR3 DNA follows: TGCGCCAGCAGCTTGGCCGGCAGCTACGAGCAGTACTTC. Its protein is CASSLAGSYEQYF.

The chain links TRBV27 to TRBJ2-4; a weak D match, TRBD1 (6 bases). The CDR3 is 14 amino acids. Trimming shortened V by 4 bases and J by 7 bases, and 14 bases separated the two germline ends. Germline V gene data show CDR1 as MNHEY and CDR2 as SMNVEV (reference sequence). CDR3 nucleotide sequence: TGTGCCAGCAGTTCTCGGGCCCAGGGGAACATTCAGTACTTC. Its protein is CASSSRAQGNIQYF.

This chain connects TRBV10-3 to TRBJ1-2; D uncertain. The CDR3 sequence is 11 residues long. Germline CDR1 and CDR2: ENHRY and SYGVKD. Between the trimmed V and J ends, which lost 4 bases and 8 bases, there was a span of 8 bases. CDR3 region: CAISALDGYTF. The CDR3 nucleotides read TGTGCCATCAGTGCGCTCGACGGCTACACCTTC.

The V and J genes are TRBV29-1 and TRBJ2-3; D is undetermined. This CDR3 is 13 amino acids long. V was shortened by 6 bases and J by 1 base, with 11 bases between the two germline ends. CDR1 SQVTM and CDR2 ANQGSEA come from the germline V gene. CDR3: CSVSKAGTDTQYF. The CDR3, as DNA: TGCAGCGTCTCGAAAGCTGGCACAGATACGCAGTATTTT.

This clone has more than one count but fewer than ten. The chain recombines TRBV10-1 with TRBJ2-2; weak D call: TRBD2 (6 bases). V was pared by 4 bases and J by 6 bases, with 12 bases between. The V gene's germline CDR1 is WNHNN and CDR2 SYGVQD (reference sequence). This CDR3 region has 14 residues. CDR3 nucleotide sequence: TGCGCCAGCAGTGTGGGGGGACTGTCCGGGGAGCTGTTTTTT. This encodes CASSVGGLSGELFF.

The gene calls are TRBV6-5 and TRBJ1-5, with D maybe TRBD1 (6 bases). Germline lookup yields CDR1 MNHEY and CDR2 SVGAGI. The CDR3 is 15 amino acids. V gave up 1 base and J gave up 5 bases, with 12 bases separating them. In DNA form, the CDR3 reads TGTGCCAGCAGTTACTACGGACAGCCCGATCAGCCCCAGCATTTT. It encodes CASSYYGQPDQPQHF.

The sample holds one count of this clone. A read error likely explains this, since a far larger clone differs by one base. The chain carries TRBV7-8 and TRBJ1-1; 8 bases align to TRBD1. CDR1 is SGHVS and CDR2 is FQNEAQ in the germline V gene. This CDR3 is 13 amino acids long. V trimming: 11 bases; J trimming: 7 bases; junction bases outside the gene matches: 12. The CDR3 DNA reads TGTGCCGGCAACGACAGGGGTAAGAATGAAGCTTTCTTT. Protein sequence: CAGNDRGKNEAFF.

A single count supports this clone. The rearrangement links TRBV7-6 to TRBJ2-5; TRBD1 might be the D (6 bases). CDR1 is SGHVS, CDR2 FNYEAQ, per germline. This CDR3 has 16 amino acids. V lost 5 bases and J 3 bases, leaving 19 bases between the germline ends. The CDR3 reads CASSPRDKLTKETQYF. DNA for the CDR3: TGTGCCAGCAGCCCCCGGGACAAGTTAACTAAAGAGACCCAGTACTTC.

This chain links TRBV18 with TRBJ2-2; 7 nucleotides align to TRBD1. CDR1 is KGHSH and CDR2 is LQKENI in the germline V gene. Trimming removed 6 bases from V and 5 bases from J; junction bases left unmatched: 6. The CDR3 runs 14 residues. Here the CDR3 reads CASSTGFKTGELFF. CDR3 DNA: TGTGCCAGCTCGACAGGGTTTAAAACCGGGGAGCTGTTTTTT.

This chain uses TRBV28 with TRBJ2-7; 10 bases line up with TRBD2. This CDR3 spans 15 amino acids. The V and J ends lost 2 bases and 6 bases, in that order; junction bases with no gene match: 7. The V gene's germline CDR1 is MDHEN and CDR2 SYDVKM. This chain's CDR3 is CASSLGLAGVSEQYF. The CDR3 nucleotides read TGTGCCAGCAGTTTAGGGCTAGCGGGAGTATCCGAGCAGTACTTC.